One and the same sample provided the 18 T cell receptor beta chains below, sequenced in a study of T cell repertoires in cytomegalovirus infection. From the reads, TCRdb called clonotypes with MiXCR, one entry per CDR3 protein. The profile covers 250,000 or so distinct CDR3 sequences, with approximately 17% appearing a single time and around half taken by the ten largest. Material for sequencing was CD8+ T cells from PBMCs. The origin of the receptors is a human donor in good health (CMV status not recorded). Some clones in this sample may be carry-over from other donors' samples.

This clonotype was observed a handful of times. The chain links TRBV2 to TRBJ2-5; 12 bases line up with TRBD2. In germline, CDR1 is SNHLY, CDR2 FYNNEI. J lost 4 bases, V lost 5 bases, and 8 bases had no gene match. The CDR3 runs 16 residues. The CDR3 bases are TGTGCCAGCAGTCCCTTCCTAGCGGGGGGGCTAGAGACCCAGTACTTC. This sequence encodes CASSPFLAGGLETQYF.

The chain uses TRBV5-6 and TRBJ2-7; 7 bases line up with TRBD2. The CDR3 is 12 residues long. CDR1 is SGHDT, CDR2 YYEEEE, per germline. The J segment lost 2 bases and the V segment lost 7 bases, leaving 3 bases of the junction unmatched. The CDR3 region has the DNA TGTGCCAGCGGTCGGGGGGCCTACGAGCAGTACTTC. Its protein is CASGRGAYEQYF.

This chain joins TRBV6-4 and TRBJ2-1; no clear D. The V end was cut by 0 bases, the J end by 3 bases, with 12 bases between. This CDR3 has 16 amino acids. Germline V gene data show CDR1 as MRHNA and CDR2 as SNTAGT. The CDR3 protein is CASSDSKTKSYNEQFF. The DNA for the CDR3 is TGTGCCAGCAGTGACTCGAAGACCAAAAGCTACAATGAGCAGTTCTTC.

This clonotype was detected only a few times. The chain recombines TRBV4-1 with TRBJ2-7, with D perhaps given as TRBD1 or TRBD2 (5 bases each). The V end lost 2 bases, the J end lost 4 bases, and 15 bases lay between the germline ends. Per the germline V gene, CDR1 is MGHRA and CDR2 is YSYEKL. The CDR3 spans 15 residues. CDR3: CASSQLRDGRYEQYF. CDR3 nucleotides: TGCGCCAGCAGCCAACTCCGGGACGGTCGATACGAGCAGTACTTC.

This clonotype was found a few times. A junction boundary mismatches the germline segment, possibly from a read error. The chain is built from TRBV7-6 and TRBJ2-1, with TRBD2 identical over 8 bases. The CDR3 totals 16 residues. The germline V gene encodes CDR1 SGHVS and CDR2 FNYEAQ. The CDR3 DNA reads TGTACCAGCAGCTCCCGGGCGGGGGGATCCTACAATGAGCAGTTCTTC. This encodes CTSSSRAGGSYNEQFF. Filled out from reference TRBV7-6 and TRBJ2-1, the complete variable domain reads GAGVSQSPRYKVTKRGQDVALRCDPISGHVSLYWYRQALGQGPEFLTYFNYEAQQDKSGLPNDRFSAERPEGSISTLTIQRTEQRDSAMYRCTSSSRAGGSYNEQFFGPGTRLTVL.

This clonotype was detected ten times or more. As DNA, the CDR3 is TGTGCCAGCATAAGCAGGGGGCCCAACACTGAAGCTTTCTTT. It translates to CASISRGPNTEAFF. V usage is TRBV10-3 and J usage is TRBJ1-1; 8 nucleotides line up with TRBD1. After removal of 10 bases from V and 2 bases from J, the junction contained 9 bases not matched to a gene. CDR3 size: 14 residues. CDR1 ENHRY and CDR2 SYGVKD come from the germline V gene.

V and J are TRBV14 and TRBJ1-3, with unresolved D. This CDR3 is built from 14 residues. V was cut by 4 bases and J by 4 bases, with 11 bases left in between. CDR1 and CDR2 from the germline V gene are SGHDN and FVKESK. The CDR3 nucleotides read TGTGCCAGCAGCCTGGGTGGCAGGGGAAACACCATATATTTT. This codes for CASSLGGRGNTIYF.

This clonotype was observed a handful of times. The J gene is TRBJ2-1, the V gene TRBV7-6; maybe TRBD1 (6 bases). The CDR3 runs 15 residues. Looked up from germline, CDR1 is SGHVS and CDR2 is FNYEAQ. The ends were cut back, 5 bases at V and 5 bases at J, with 16 bases in the middle. In DNA, the CDR3 is TGTGCCAGCAGCCCCAAACAGGGTCCGAACAATGAGCAGTTCTTC. Translating it yields CASSPKQGPNNEQFF.

The V and J genes are TRBV5-5 and TRBJ2-7; 11 bases are a match to TRBD1. Germline CDR1 reads SGHKS; CDR2 reads YYEKEE (reference sequence). The ends lost 0 bases at V and 1 base at J; junction bases unmatched: 12. The CDR3 length is 19 residues. The CDR3 loop is CASSLGPDRGPTISYEQYF. The CDR3 coding sequence is TGTGCCAGCAGCTTGGGACCGGACAGGGGGCCTACAATATCCTACGAGCAGTACTTC.

This clonotype was observed a handful of times. This chain connects TRBV4-1 to TRBJ2-7; 11 bases map to TRBD1. The ends lost 6 bases at V and 5 bases at J; junction bases unmatched: 3. The CDR3 spans 13 residues. Per germline, CDR1 MGHRA and CDR2 YSYEKL. CDR3 region: CASRGQGDDEQYF. The DNA of the CDR3 is TGCGCCAGCAGGGGACAGGGGGACGACGAGCAGTACTTC.

The CDR3 protein is CAAGVHSYNEQFF. DNA of the CDR3: TGTGCCGCCGGGGTCCACTCCTACAATGAGCAGTTCTTC. This chain connects TRBV19 to TRBJ2-1, with D possibly being TRBD2 (5 bases). This CDR3 region has 13 residues. The V end was cut by 11 bases, the J end by 0 bases, with 11 bases between. CDR1 LNHDA and CDR2 SQIVND come from the germline V gene (reference sequence).

The J gene is TRBJ2-1, the V gene TRBV6-1; TRBD2 matches 14 bases. Unmatched junction bases numbered 9, after V lost 7 bases and J lost 1 base. CDR3 length: 18 amino acids. Germline values: CDR1 MNHNS, CDR2 SASEGT. The CDR3 DNA reads as TGTGCCAGCACCACCGGACTAGCGGGGGGCCCTTCCTACAATGAGCAGTTCTTC. This encodes CASTTGLAGGPSYNEQFF.

V usage is TRBV5-1 and J usage is TRBJ1-4; D is possibly TRBD1 (5 bases). The germline V and J ends were trimmed by 4 bases and 5 bases, with 12 bases remaining between them. The germline V gene has CDR1 SGHRS and CDR2 YFSETQ. The CDR3 covers 14 residues. The CDR3, as DNA: TGCGCCAGCAGCCCCCGGGACCGGAATGAAAAACTGTTTTTT. Protein product: CASSPRDRNEKLFF.

The sample holds many counts of this clonotype. The chain employs TRBV12-3 or TRBV12-4 and TRBJ1-2, with no clear D. This CDR3 region has 11 residues. V was clipped by 7 bases and J by 7 bases, with 10 bases between them. The CDR3 DNA follows: TGTGCCAGCACCGAGGGTCGTGGCTACACCTTC. Protein product: CASTEGRGYTF.

This clonotype was detected ten times or more. CDR3 nucleotides: TGTGCCAGCAGTGTGACAGTCCTTACCGGTACCGGGGAGCTGTTTTTT. Translating it yields CASSVTVLTGTGELFF. The chain couples TRBV28 to TRBJ2-2; D might be TRBD1 (5 bases). The CDR3 runs 16 residues. Trimming shortened V by 5 bases and J by 5 bases, and 18 bases separated the two germline ends. CDR1 and CDR2 (germline): MDHEN, SYDVKM.

The chain couples TRBV6-5 to TRBJ2-1, with 7 bases that match TRBD2. Looked up from germline, CDR1 is MNHEY and CDR2 is SVGAGI. J lost 1 base, V lost 2 bases, and 2 bases had no gene match. There are 15 residues in the CDR3. CDR3 nucleotide sequence: TGTGCCAGCAGTTACGGAGCGGGGTCCTACAATGAGCAGTTCTTC. This sequence encodes CASSYGAGSYNEQFF.

The rearrangement uses TRBV28 and TRBJ2-5; the match to TRBD2 covers 13 bases. The germline gives CDR1 MDHEN, CDR2 SYDVKM. V dropped 5 bases and J dropped 9; count of bases not matched to a gene: 9. This CDR3 spans 15 amino acids. CDR3 sequence: CASSLGLAGPQAQYF. The DNA of the CDR3 is TGTGCCAGCAGTCTGGGACTAGCGGGGCCTCAGGCCCAGTACTTC.

The gene calls are TRBV4-1 and TRBJ1-2, with D hard to call. Germline lookup yields CDR1 MGHRA and CDR2 YSYEKL. The CDR3 covers 13 residues. Trimming took 2 bases from V and 8 from J, leaving 12 bases between them. CDR3 in amino acids: CASSQFRDRGYTF. CDR3 nucleotides: TGCGCCAGCAGCCAATTCCGGGATCGAGGCTACACCTTC.